The rows below give T cell receptor beta chains drawn from one sample of a study of T-cell reconstitution after alpha-beta-depleted transplantation in children. TCRdb recomputed calls from the PCR reads with MiXCR, one row per CDR3 protein. The data show 90,000 to 130,000 distinct CDR3 sequences, 10% seen once. The source was PBMCs, collected before TCRalphabeta/CD19-depleted stem cell transplant. The receptors come from a boy between 2 and 15 years old with acute lymphoblastic leukemia, due to receive a stem cell transplant. Both conserved end residues are part of each CDR3. Each record gives: D gene, J gene, clone size, V gene, CDR3 DNA, CDR3 protein. D genes are given only for firm matches. Rows give clone size only sometimes, using once, few, many, or a class for an expanded clone.

d_gene: .; j_gene: TRBJ2-7; abundance: many; v_gene: TRBV7-9; CDR3nt: TGTGCCAGCAGCTTTTTGACCCACGAGCAGTACTTC; CDR3aa: CASSFLTHEQYF
d_gene: .; j_gene: TRBJ2-7; abundance: many; v_gene: TRBV12-3/TRBV12-4; CDR3nt: TGTGCCAGCAGTTTCCGGGCAGCCACAGCCTACGAGCAGTACTTC; CDR3aa: CASSFRAATAYEQYF
d_gene: .; j_gene: TRBJ2-7; abundance: many; v_gene: TRBV5-1; CDR3nt: TGCGCCAGCAGCTTGGGATCCGCAGGGGCGTACGAGCAGTACTTC; CDR3aa: CASSLGSAGAYEQYF
d_gene: .; j_gene: TRBJ1-3; abundance: few; v_gene: TRBV6-5; CDR3nt: TGTGCCAGCAGTTACTCGATCTTCCAGACCTCTGGAAACACCATATATTTT; CDR3aa: CASSYSIFQTSGNTIYF
d_gene: .; j_gene: TRBJ1-1; abundance: few; v_gene: TRBV12-3/TRBV12-4; CDR3nt: TGTGCCAGCAGTATCGGACACACTGAAGCTTTCTTT; CDR3aa: CASSIGHTEAFF
d_gene: .; j_gene: TRBJ2-7; abundance: once; v_gene: TRBV19; CDR3nt: TGTGCCAGTAGTATTAGCTGGAGCTCCTACGAGCAGTACTTC; CDR3aa: CASSISWSSYEQYF
d_gene: TRBD2; j_gene: TRBJ2-7; abundance: once; v_gene: TRBV18; CDR3nt: TGTGCCAGCTCACCGGGACTAGTTGCCTACGAGCAGTACTTC; CDR3aa: CASSPGLVAYEQYF
d_gene: .; j_gene: TRBJ2-7; abundance: .; v_gene: TRBV3-1; CDR3nt: TGTGCCAGCAGCCAAGGGTTGAACAGGCGCACCCCTCACCTCTACGAGCAGTACTTC; CDR3aa: CASSQGLNRRTPHLYEQYF
d_gene: .; j_gene: TRBJ2-1; abundance: .; v_gene: TRBV5-1; CDR3nt: TGCGCCAGCCGTGCGGATAGTAGCTCCTACAATGAGCAGTTCTTC; CDR3aa: CASRADSSSYNEQFF
d_gene: TRBD2; j_gene: TRBJ2-7; abundance: many; v_gene: TRBV20-1; CDR3nt: TGCAGTGCTAGAGATACGGCTAGCGGGAGGATGGGCGAGCAGTACTTC; CDR3aa: CSARDTASGRMGEQYF
d_gene: TRBD1; j_gene: TRBJ2-7; abundance: many; v_gene: TRBV6-1; CDR3nt: TGTGCCAGCAGTGAAGCGGCAACAGGGGTCCCCTACGAGCAGTACTTC; CDR3aa: CASSEAATGVPYEQYF
d_gene: .; j_gene: TRBJ1-1; abundance: few; v_gene: TRBV5-4; CDR3nt: TGTGCCAGCAGCTTAGTCAATAAGAGGAACACTGAAGCTTTCTTT; CDR3aa: CASSLVNKRNTEAFF
d_gene: TRBD1; j_gene: TRBJ2-5; abundance: many; v_gene: TRBV7-2; CDR3nt: TGTGCCAGCAGCTCCCAACGTACAGGGGGGGAGACCCAGTACTTC; CDR3aa: CASSSQRTGGETQYF
d_gene: TRBD1; j_gene: TRBJ2-1; abundance: few; v_gene: TRBV5-1; CDR3nt: TGCGCCAGCAGCAGGGGACAGGCCGGGGAAGCGGTGCAGTTCTTC; CDR3aa: CASSRGQAGEAVQFF
d_gene: .; j_gene: TRBJ2-2; abundance: .; v_gene: TRBV29-1; CDR3nt: TGCAGCGTTGTACCCAGGGGCCTTAACACCGGGGAGCTGTTTTTT; CDR3aa: CSVVPRGLNTGELFF
d_gene: .; j_gene: TRBJ2-7; abundance: many; v_gene: TRBV20-1; CDR3nt: TGCAGTGCTAGGAACCCCGGGATGGACTACGAGCAGTACTTC; CDR3aa: CSARNPGMDYEQYF
d_gene: .; j_gene: TRBJ2-2; abundance: few; v_gene: TRBV27; CDR3nt: TGTGCCAGCAGTTTACTGGACACCGGGGAGCTGTTTTTT; CDR3aa: CASSLLDTGELFF
d_gene: .; j_gene: TRBJ1-1; abundance: medium-sized; v_gene: TRBV20-1; CDR3nt: TGCAGTGCTAGAGAGGGACACGCAATGAACACTGAAGCTTTCTTT; CDR3aa: CSAREGHAMNTEAFF
d_gene: TRBD2; j_gene: TRBJ2-7; abundance: .; v_gene: TRBV12-3/TRBV12-4; CDR3nt: TGTGCCAGCAGTTTACCGGGACTAGCGGGCTACGAGCAGTACTTC; CDR3aa: CASSLPGLAGYEQYF
d_gene: .; j_gene: TRBJ1-1; abundance: large; v_gene: TRBV12-3/TRBV12-4; CDR3nt: TGTGCCAGCAGTTATACGAGTCCTGACACTGAAGCTTTCTTT; CDR3aa: CASSYTSPDTEAFF
d_gene: TRBD1; j_gene: TRBJ2-7; abundance: few; v_gene: TRBV15; CDR3nt: TGTGCCACCAGCAGAGACAGACAGGGTTGGTACGAGCAGTACTTC; CDR3aa: CATSRDRQGWYEQYF